This passage covers 26 T cell receptor beta chains from one sample sequenced in a study of blood T cell repertoires in COVID-19. Clones were read by immunoSEQ multiplex PCR, and TCRdb kept only the in-frame ones, dropping some. In the table there are 100,000 to 120,000 clones, approximately 85% of which are singletons. Material: peripheral blood. All receptors derive from an older woman with COVID-19, enrolled during active disease.

This clone was seen just once. J is TRBJ2-5 and V is TRBV7-6, with unresolved D. CDR3 length: 12 amino acids. CDR1 and CDR2 from the germline V gene are SGHVS and FNYEAQ. Trimming stripped 5 bases from V and 4 bases from J, with 8 bases between. CDR3: CASSPAGETQYF. CDR3 DNA sequence: TGTGCCAGCAGCCCGGCAGGAGAGACCCAGTACTTC. Looking up the rest from reference TRBV7-6 and TRBJ2-5 gives the full variable domain: GAGVSQSPRYKVTKRGQDVALRCDPISGHVSLYWYRQALGQGPEFLTYFNYEAQQDKSGLPNDRFSAERPEGSISTLTIQRTEQRDSAMYRCASSPAGETQYFGPGTRLLVL.

This clone was seen a single time. The J gene is TRBJ2-2, the V gene TRBV4-1; a possible D gene is TRBD1 (6 bases). This CDR3 contains 17 residues. V was clipped by 1 base and J by 1 base, with 13 bases between them. Germline V gene data show CDR1 as MGHRA and CDR2 as YSYEKL. The CDR3 protein is CASSQGPRGGNTGELFF. The DNA for the CDR3 is TGCGCCAGCAGCCAAGGACCTAGAGGGGGGAACACCGGGGAGCTGTTTTTT.

V is TRBV24-1 and J is TRBJ1-2; 9 bases align to TRBD1. The germline V gene encodes CDR1 KGHDR and CDR2 SFDVKD. The CDR3 consists of 16 residues. V lost 4 bases and J lost 3; bases outside the gene matches: 8. This chain's CDR3 is CATSDPGTGKDYGYTF. CDR3 sequence (DNA): TGTGCCACCAGTGACCCCGGGACAGGGAAGGACTATGGCTACACCTTC.

The V and J genes are TRBV10-3 and TRBJ1-1; 7 positions match TRBD1. CDR1 is ENHRY, CDR2 SYGVKD, per germline. The CDR3 is 14 residues long. V lost 4 bases, J lost 6 bases, and 8 bases stayed unmatched. The CDR3 nucleotides are TGTGCCATCAGTGGCGACAGGGAGGCCCCTGAAGCTTTCTTT. Translating gives CAISGDREAPEAFF.

This clone was picked up a small number of times. V and J are TRBV12-5 and TRBJ1-1; no reliable D call. With 6 bases removed from V and 7 bases from J, the gap between germline ends came to 9 bases. Germline values: CDR1 LGHNT, CDR2 FRNRAP. There are 11 residues in the CDR3. The DNA of the CDR3 is TGTGCTAGTGGCGCCGGTGGTGAAGCTTTCTTT. Translation: CASGAGGEAFF. The full variable domain, with the rest looked up from reference TRBV12-5 and TRBJ1-1, is DARVTQTPRHKVTEMGQEVTMRCQPILGHNTVFWYRQTMMQGLELLAYFRNRAPLDDSGMPKDRFSAEMPDATLATLKIQPSEPRDSAVYFCASGAGGEAFFGQGTRLTVV.

This chain links TRBV30 with TRBJ1-1; TRBD1 agrees at 9 bases. The CDR3 has 13 residues. The ends lost 8 bases at V and 0 bases at J; junction bases unmatched: 4. The germline V gene encodes CDR1 GTSNPN and CDR2 SVGIG (reference sequence). The CDR3 protein is CAGQGPLNTEAFF. CDR3 nucleotide sequence: TGTGCCGGACAGGGGCCGTTGAACACTGAAGCTTTCTTT. The entire variable domain, with the rest obtained from reference TRBV30 and TRBJ1-1, is as follows: SQTIHQWPATLVQPVGSPLSLECTVEGTSNPNLYWYRQAAGRGLQLLFYSVGIGQISSEVPQNLSASRPQDRQFILSSKKLLLSDSGFYLCAGQGPLNTEAFFGQGTRLTVV.

The chain links TRBV3-1 (or the pseudogene TRBV3-2) to TRBJ2-7; no reliable D call. Germline V gene data show CDR1 as LGHDT and CDR2 as YNNKEL (reference sequence). CDR3 length: 14 residues. V was trimmed by 0 bases and J by 0 bases, leaving 6 bases between them. CDR3 nucleotides: TGTGCCAGCAGCCAAGATGCTACCTCCTACGAGCAGTACTTC. Protein product: CASSQDATSYEQYF.

V gene TRBV6-6 combines with J gene TRBJ2-2, with D possibly being TRBD2 (7 bases). Germline-derived CDR1 and CDR2 are MNHNY and SVGAGI (reference sequence). CDR3 length: 14 amino acids. Trimming took 2 bases from V and 4 from J, leaving 8 bases between them. CDR3 in DNA: TGTGCCAGCAGTTACAGGGGGGGCACCGGGGAGCTGTTTTTT. It is translated as CASSYRGGTGELFF.

This clone has just one count. The V and J genes are TRBV12-5 and TRBJ2-2; no definite D call. Trimming took off 0 bases at V and 2 bases at J, with 4 bases between the two ends. The CDR3 consists of 14 residues. CDR1 is LGHNT and CDR2 is FRNRAP in the germline V gene. CDR3 nucleotide sequence: TGTGCTAGTGGTTTGGTATCAAACACCGGGGAGCTGTTTTTT. This translates into CASGLVSNTGELFF.

J is TRBJ2-2 and V is TRBV6-5; 14 bases match TRBD2. The germline CDR1 and CDR2 sequences are MNHEY and SVGAGI. The trim removed 10 bases at V and 9 bases at J, leaving 7 bases unmatched. The CDR3 is made up of 14 amino acids. The CDR3 loop reads CATRLAGGPRELFF. CDR3 bases: TGTGCCACCCGACTAGCGGGGGGGCCCAGGGAGCTGTTTTTT.

The rearrangement joins TRBV9 to TRBJ2-2; 9 bases match TRBD1. Germline trimming cut 5 bases from V and 3 bases from J; bases unmatched to any gene: 2. Germline CDR1 is SGDLS and CDR2 is YYNGEE. The CDR3 is made up of 14 amino acids. The CDR3 DNA reads TGTGCCAGCAGATGGACAGGGGACACCGGGGAGCTGTTTTTT. This sequence encodes CASRWTGDTGELFF.

This clone was seen at least ten times. The V gene is TRBV18, the J gene TRBJ1-1; no firm D call. This CDR3 region has 13 residues. Germline V CDR1 and CDR2: KGHSH, LQKENI. V was trimmed by 3 bases and J by 4 bases, leaving 9 bases between them. The CDR3 protein is CASSPNPSTEAFF. The CDR3, as DNA: TGTGCCAGCTCACCTAATCCGAGCACTGAAGCTTTCTTT.

The V and J genes are TRBV10-3 and TRBJ1-1; TRBD1 is a possible D gene (6 bases). V lost 5 bases to trimming and J lost 4 bases, with 20 bases between them. CDR3 size: 16 residues. From germline, CDR1 is ENHRY and CDR2 SYGVKD. The CDR3 DNA sequence: TGTGCCATCAGTCACCTTCGGGGGGCCGAGGGCACTGAAGCTTTCTTT. Translation: CAISHLRGAEGTEAFF.

This clone occurred a few times. This specimen includes other DNA sequences encoding the same CDR3. The chain combines TRBV12-3 or TRBV12-4 with TRBJ1-2; D is unclear. V dropped 2 bases and J dropped 2 bases, with 6 bases sitting between them. CDR3 length: 13 amino acids. The CDR3 coding sequence is TGTGCCAGCAGTTTAAGCGCCAACTATGGCTACACCTTC. It encodes CASSLSANYGYTF.

DNA for the CDR3: TGTGCCAGCAGACCCTCGAGGACTAGCGGGTACGAGCAGTACTTC. It is translated as CASRPSRTSGYEQYF. The V gene is TRBV6-5, the J gene TRBJ2-7; 11 nucleotides align to TRBD2. CDR1 MNHEY and CDR2 SVGAGI come from the germline V gene. There are 15 residues in the CDR3. V shed 6 bases, J shed 4 bases, and the junction held 8 bases outside the gene matches.

The V gene is TRBV9, the J gene TRBJ2-2, with 8 bases identical to TRBD1. Germline loops: CDR1 SGDLS, CDR2 YYNGEE. The CDR3 is 17 amino acids. J was trimmed by 0 bases and V by 0 bases; bases with no gene match: 4. CDR3 DNA sequence: TGTGCCAGCAGCGTAGACCCCAGGGGGCCGAACACCGGGGAGCTGTTTTTT. Its protein product is CASSVDPRGPNTGELFF.

CDR3 DNA sequence: TGTGCCAGCAGTTCCTACGACAGGGAGGTTGGAAACACCATATATTTT. As protein: CASSSYDREVGNTIYF. The V gene is TRBV27, the J gene TRBJ1-3; 7 positions agree with TRBD1. Germline values: CDR1 MNHEY, CDR2 SMNVEV (reference sequence). The trim removed 4 bases at V and 3 bases at J, leaving 9 bases unmatched. The CDR3 extends over 16 amino acids.

The V gene is TRBV6-5, the J gene TRBJ2-5; weak D call: TRBD1 (5 bases). Trimming removed 8 bases at V and 4 bases at J, with 20 bases between. The germline gives CDR1 MNHEY, CDR2 SVGAGI. This CDR3 contains 15 residues. The CDR3 region is CASAASGWGGETQYF. CDR3 nucleotides: TGTGCCAGCGCTGCTTCCGGATGGGGCGGAGAGACCCAGTACTTC.

The chain carries TRBV2 and TRBJ2-1; weak D call: TRBD2 (6 bases). CDR1 is SNHLY, CDR2 FYNNEI, per germline. The germline V and J ends were trimmed by 6 bases and 5 bases, with 14 bases remaining between them. CDR3 size: 14 residues. As DNA, the CDR3 is TGTGCCAGCAGGGCCGGGACTGGCCACAATGAGCAGTTCTTC. As protein: CASRAGTGHNEQFF.

This chain connects TRBV7-6 to TRBJ1-3; D unclear. The CDR3 extends over 16 amino acids. Germline CDR1 SGHVS, CDR2 FNYEAQ. V lost 1 base, J lost 2 bases, and 12 bases lay in between. The CDR3 sequence: CASSLVQKFTGNTIYF. The CDR3 bases are TGTGCCAGCAGCTTAGTACAGAAGTTCACTGGAAACACCATATATTTT.

The CDR3 protein is CAWSEDSLLGPQHF. The CDR3 region has the DNA TGTGCCTGGAGTGAGGACAGTCTCTTGGGGCCCCAGCATTTT. The rearrangement uses TRBV30 and TRBJ1-5, with a weak D call TRBD1 (6 bases). The CDR3 sequence is 14 residues long. Between the trimmed V and J ends, which lost 1 base and 9 bases, there was a span of 16 bases. CDR1 and CDR2 (germline): GTSNPN, SVGIG (reference sequence).

This clone has a single count. One end of the junction varies from germline; a read error may be responsible. CDR3 sequence: CAISLRGHEDGHTF. CDR3 nucleotides: TGTGCCATCAGCCTCAGGGGGCACGAGGATGGCCACACCTTC. The chain combines TRBV10-3 with TRBJ1-2; 8 bases line up with TRBD1. This CDR3 is 14 amino acids long. Per germline, CDR1 ENHRY and CDR2 SYGVKD.

This clone appeared once. The V gene is TRBV10-3, the J gene TRBJ1-5; D gene ambiguous. The CDR3 loop spans 15 amino acids. The V end lost 5 bases, the J end lost 3 bases, and 14 bases lay between the germline ends. CDR1 and CDR2 from the germline V gene are ENHRY and SYGVKD. The CDR3 reads CAISTGSTYNQPQHF. The CDR3 bases are TGTGCCATCAGTACCGGGTCTACATACAATCAGCCCCAGCATTTT.

V usage is TRBV6-5 and J usage is TRBJ1-1; D is possibly TRBD1 (5 bases). Per the germline V gene, CDR1 is MNHEY and CDR2 is SVGAGI. The length of the CDR3 is 15 residues. With 0 bases removed from V and 5 bases from J, the gap between germline ends came to 13 bases. CDR3 sequence (DNA): TGTGCCAGCAGTTACTCGCCCGGGGGAGGGACTGAAGCTTTCTTT. Its translation: CASSYSPGGGTEAFF.

The V and J genes are TRBV19 and TRBJ1-2; 9 bases agree with TRBD1. This CDR3 has 13 amino acids. V lost 6 bases to trimming and J lost 5 bases; unmatched junction nucleotides: 4. Germline V gives CDR1 LNHDA, CDR2 SQIVND (reference sequence). This chain's CDR3 is CASSPDRGYGYTF. The CDR3 DNA reads TGTGCCAGTAGCCCTGACAGGGGGTATGGCTACACCTTC.

The rearrangement uses TRBV4-1 and TRBJ2-1, with 7 bases that match TRBD2. Losses at the gene ends were 5 bases for V and 6 bases for J; bases not matched to a gene: 7. Germline V gene data show CDR1 as MGHRA and CDR2 as YSYEKL. This CDR3 is 14 amino acids long. In DNA, the CDR3 is TGCGCCAGCAGCGCAGGACTAGGTGGCAATGAGCAGTTCTTC. Its translation: CASSAGLGGNEQFF.